This T cell receptor (beta chain) was sequenced in a study of T cell responses to AZD1222 COVID-19 vaccine. Points from the study as a whole: Donor demographics were predominantly white British with a female majority; clonal diversity may be underestimated. Repertoire samples came only from after the peak T cell response.

The CDR3 has 13 amino acids. V was clipped by 5 bases and J by 4 bases, with 11 bases between them. Germline CDR1 and CDR2: MDHEN and SYDVKM. The data were produced by immunoSEQ multiplex PCR, yet TCRdb's version contains in-frame clones alone and is incomplete. The table includes more than 110,000 clones, 80% to 95% detected once. About this clone itself: No antigen is known for it.

Sample: peripheral blood, taken 28 days after the second AZD1222 dose. This chain joins TRBV28 and TRBJ1-1; a weak D match, TRBD1 (6 bases). This receptor was identified in an adult who received the AZD1222 COVID-19 vaccine. CDR3 nucleotide sequence: TGTGCCAGCAGTCCCCCACAGGGCACTGAAGCTTTCTTT. Amino acid sequence: CASSPPQGTEAFF. Full variable domain (outside the CDR3, taken from reference TRBV28 and TRBJ1-1): DVKVTQSSRYLVKRTGEKVFLECVQDMDHENMFWYRQDPGLGLRLIYFSYDVKMKEKGDIPEGYSVSREKKERFSLILESASTNQTSMYLCASSPPQGTEAFFGQGTRLTVV.